This TCR beta chain is from a study of CD8 T cells in Susac syndrome. Overall study results and limits: It was acknowledged in the study that the number of individuals who were included in its TCR sequencing and HLA analysis was relatively small.

The authors carried out high-throughput sequencing of TCR beta. They applied it to CD8+ and CD4+ T cells obtained from blood. The CD8+ and CD4+ T cells were isolated magnetically using a negative isolation approach, whereas the TEMRA cells were enriched by FACS. Worth noting for this clonotype: Its antigen is still unknown.

When the RNA was reverse transcribed, random hexamers were used with an input of 0.5 to 1 ug. Across 54 Vbeta and 13 Jbeta, immunoSEQ multiplex PCR amplified TCR beta CDR3. MiXCR was run by TCRdb on the immunoSEQ multiplex PCR reads, yielding one entry per CDR3 protein. The sample has 200,000 or so distinct CDR3 sequences, around 96% seen once. Germline V CDR1 and CDR2: SGHTA, FQGTGA. J was trimmed by 4 bases and V by 5 bases; bases with no gene match: 6. This CDR3 has 15 residues. The chain recombines TRBV7-3 with TRBJ2-3, with 10 bases lining up with TRBD1. The TCR sequence derives from a human donor with multiple sclerosis. Sequenced input: CD4+ T cells from PBMCs. The CDR3 is CASSMTGQGPDTQYF. DNA for the CDR3: TGTGCCAGCAGCATGACGGGACAGGGGCCAGATACGCAGTATTTT.